This T cell receptor (beta chain) was retrieved from a study of beta chain features in type 1 diabetes. Every isolated RNA sample was fully reverse transcribed, so sequencing captured expressed TCRB transcripts. TCRdb's copy holds only in-frame clones and misses some; the assay was immunoSEQ multiplex PCR. The sample shows 330,000 or so clones, around 12% of them seen only once. This clone was detected only once. The antigen is not known. Germline V CDR1 and CDR2: MNHNS, SASEGT. The CDR3 is 18 amino acids. The trim removed 4 bases at V and 0 bases at J, leaving 11 bases unmatched. The study's findings and limits: Among patients with Type 1 diabetes, TCRB CDR3s were moderately but significantly shorter in every one of the four CD4+ subsets.

Every single donor gave one heparinised blood draw, and these averaged approximately 120 mL. The sequence was collected from a woman aged 18-35 years with type 1 diabetes. The specimen sequenced was naive CD4+ T cells from blood. The chain recombines TRBV6-1 with TRBJ2-4, with TRBD1 matching over 8 bases. The CDR3 coding sequence is TGTGCCAGCAGTGCCGAACGGACAGGGTTTGAAGCCAAAAACATTCAGTACTTC. It encodes CASSAERTGFEAKNIQYF.